This TCR beta chain was captured in a study of T cell responses to AZD1222 COVID-19 vaccine. General observations from the study: The donor group comprised mostly white British people and more females; the analysis possibly underestimated clonal diversity. Spike was spanned by vaccine-associated CD4 TCRs, which were dominant at 160-218 and 743-854.

Germline values: CDR1 MNHEY, CDR2 SMNVEV (reference sequence). The CDR3 is 14 amino acids. Trimming took off 5 bases at V and 4 bases at J, with 11 bases between the two ends. Data came from immunoSEQ multiplex PCR; TCRdb stores just in-frame clones and leaves some out. This sample yields about 39,000 clones, of which about nine tenths are seen a single time; about 40% belongs to the top ten. In the case of this clone: No antigen is known for it.

The clonotype was recovered from an adult who received the AZD1222 COVID-19 vaccine. The genes are TRBV27 and TRBJ1-4, with D possibly matching TRBD1 (5 bases). The sequenced sample was peripheral blood, obtained 28 days after the second AZD1222 dose. The CDR3 bases are TGTGCCAGCAGTCGAGGAAGGGGTAATGAAAAACTGTTTTTT. It is translated as CASSRGRGNEKLFF.